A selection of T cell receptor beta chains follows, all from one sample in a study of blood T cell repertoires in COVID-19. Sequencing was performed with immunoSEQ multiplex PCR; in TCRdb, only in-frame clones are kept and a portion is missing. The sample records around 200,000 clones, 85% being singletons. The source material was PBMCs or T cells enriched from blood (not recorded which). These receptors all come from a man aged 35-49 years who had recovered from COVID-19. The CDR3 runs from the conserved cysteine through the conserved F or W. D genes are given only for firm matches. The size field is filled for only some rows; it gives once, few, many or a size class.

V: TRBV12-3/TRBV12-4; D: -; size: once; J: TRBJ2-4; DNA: TGTGCCAGCAGCCATAGTAGAAACATTCAGTACTTC; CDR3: CASSHSRNIQYF
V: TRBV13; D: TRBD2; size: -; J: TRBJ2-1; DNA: TGTGCCAGCAGCTTTAATAGACTAGCGGGAGGGCCAAACAATGAGCAGTTCTTC; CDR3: CASSFNRLAGGPNNEQFF
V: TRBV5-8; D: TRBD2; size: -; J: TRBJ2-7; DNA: TGTGCCAGCAGCAAGCGGGAGGGCCACTACGAGCAGTACTTC; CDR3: CASSKREGHYEQYF
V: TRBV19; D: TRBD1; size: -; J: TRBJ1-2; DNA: TGTGCCAGTAGTCTAACCCCGGGACAGGGAGGTGGCTACACCTTC; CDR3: CASSLTPGQGGGYTF
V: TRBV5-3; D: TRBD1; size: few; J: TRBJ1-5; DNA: TGTGCCAGAAGCTTGTCCCCCTTAAGACAGGGGGCGCCCCGGCAGCCCCAGCATTTT; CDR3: CARSLSPLRQGAPRQPQHF
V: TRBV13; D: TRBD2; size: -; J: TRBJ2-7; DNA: TGTGCCAGCAGCTTAGGATCCGGGAGGGCATCCTACGAGCAGTACTTC; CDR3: CASSLGSGRASYEQYF
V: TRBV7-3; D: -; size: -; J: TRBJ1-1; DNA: TGTGCCAGCAGCCTTGGAGGAGAGAACACTGAAGCTTTCTTT; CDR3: CASSLGGENTEAFF
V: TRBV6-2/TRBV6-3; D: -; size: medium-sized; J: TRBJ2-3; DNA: TGTGCCAGCAGTTACCGGGAGACAGATACGCAGTATTTT; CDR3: CASSYRETDTQYF
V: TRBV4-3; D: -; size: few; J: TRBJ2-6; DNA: TGCGCCAGCAGCCAAGGTCGTCCTGGGGCCAACGTCCTGACTTTC; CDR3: CASSQGRPGANVLTF
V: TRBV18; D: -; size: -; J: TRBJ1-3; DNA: TGTGCCAGCTCACCAGGATCAGGGCCCGGAAACACCATATATTTT; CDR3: CASSPGSGPGNTIYF